This T cell receptor beta chain was observed in a study of PD-1 blockade in classical Hodgkin lymphoma. Study results and limitations: Repertoires differed for reasons still undefined, possibly disease activity or prior therapy. Healthy donors reportedly exceeded newly diagnosed patients in baseline TCR diversity.

Repertoires were generated with immunoSEQ multiplex PCR, while TCRdb's copy carries only in-frame clones and drops some. The table lists tens of thousands of clones, 70% to 80% of them singletons, with approximately 9.4% in the top ten. Time point reported: cycle 4 day 1 (C4D1), after more than 5 weeks of nivolumab. There was relapse after autologous stem cell transplantation in every patient, and there was variation in brentuximab vedotin exposure. As for this clone: The antigen is not known.

The CDR3 sequence is 13 residues long. Trimming took 4 bases from V and 2 from J, leaving 5 bases between them. The germline V gene encodes CDR1 LNHDA and CDR2 SQIVND (reference sequence). The V gene is TRBV19, the J gene TRBJ2-2, with D hard to call. This receptor was obtained from a human donor with classical Hodgkin lymphoma. This specimen was peripheral blood mononuclear cells (PBMCs), taken before the fourth cycle of nivolumab. The CDR3 nucleotides read TGTGCCAGTAGTAATGTAAACACCGGGGAGCTGTTTTTT. The encoded protein is CASSNVNTGELFF.